This T cell receptor (beta chain) was profiled in a study of T cell responses to AZD1222 COVID-19 vaccine (dated by TCRdb to the early 2020s). Background on the whole study: A total of 233 trial participants underwent TCR sequencing, of whom about 200 had received two doses of AZD1222 and around 25 had received two doses of the MenACWY control vaccine. Trial participants were enrolled by age into subgroups of 18-55, 56-69 and 70-plus years, and 148, 28 and 57 TCR-sequenced participants, respectively, were included in these subgroups.

Per the publication, the time point label means: about 28 days (+/-7) after the second vaccine dose. AZD1222 recipients whose second dose came at about 4 weeks and those whose second dose came at about 12 weeks were combined into one group, since spike-specific TCR depth and breadth did not differ between the two schedules. Samples from vaccinated people were obtained from the UK trials COV001 and COV002, which included a single-blind randomized controlled phase 2/3 trial of AZD1222 (ChAdOx1 nCoV-19) in healthy adults. For TCRbeta chain sequencing, PBMC samples from trial participants were taken at day 0 and at day 28 after the second dose. The CDR3 regions of human TCRbeta chains were analyzed by immunosequencing. In the source study's methods: TCRs in the repertoires were compared against a reference library of SARS-CoV-2-specific TCRs that had been generated with the MIRA antigen-specificity platform. Breadth meant the fraction of unique TCRs that were SARS-CoV-2-associated, whereas depth meant the fraction of total T cells that were SARS-CoV-2-associated. Using the MIRA data, each spike-specific TCR was assigned both to the spike region to which the TCR was reactive and to a CD4 or CD8 class. Log10-transformed breadth and depth values were compared by one-way ANOVA with Sidak's multiple comparisons tests. Held by TCRdb, this immuneACCESS table contains in-frame sequences only and omits some clones. Under half of the omission traces to an unresolved V gene where checked; the cause of the rest is unknown. That table supplies the V and J calls and clone size; D and trimming were determined from the DNA. The sample table holds over 100,000 clones, of which 87% were seen once. Around 2.5% of the sample is in the top ten clones.

Of note for this clone: It lacks a known antigen. Nothing much larger sits one base from this clone, and base qualities are not available.

Broad study findings and their caveats: The 56-69-year group was small, and its depth increase did not reach significance, likely because of low power. Most participants were white British and females outnumbered males, and the authors suggested that clonal diversity may have been underestimated. A significant rise in spike-specific TCR breadth and depth was observed after two AZD1222 doses relative to day 0 and relative to MenACWY recipients. Conclusions about previously exposed vaccinees are limited because only a handful of AZD1222 recipients were SARS-CoV-2 seropositive at baseline. Reportedly, almost half of the unique spike-specific TCRs recognized epitopes lying outside the regions that are mutated in the B.1.351 and B.1.1.7 variants. The vaccine-associated CD4 TCRs covered the entire spike protein, and the dominant responses fell in regions 160-218 and 743-854. No day 14 peak-response samples were available, so repertoires were characterized only after the peak T cell response.

CDR1 is given as SEHNR and CDR2 as FQNEAQ, both from the germline V gene (reference sequence). From the cysteine through the phenylalanine, the CDR3 covers 14 amino acids. Only the CDR3 DNA stays, 42 bases, in frame from base 1. V sheds 5 bases and J sheds 6 bases, leaving 13 bases between their ends. The chain couples TRBV7-9 to TRBJ1-4; the D gene cannot be resolved reliably. Here the sequenced sample was peripheral blood, taken 28 days after the second AZD1222 dose. The receptor was derived from an adult who received the AZD1222 COVID-19 vaccine. The DNA reads as follows: TGTGCCAGCAGCCCCGGGGATAGCTATGAAAAACTGTTTTTT. Its coded protein is CASSPGDSYEKLFF.